The clone carrying this T cell receptor (beta chain) was counted many times. Its matching antigen is unknown. The record originates from a study of T cells in Graves' hyperthyroidism and ophthalmopathy. Study conclusions and caveats: The model forecast ophthalmopathy, anticipating it by a median approximately 7 months before onset.

Template material for amplifying TCR beta CDR3 regions consisted of RNA transcripts. During a first-round RT-PCR of the TCR CDR3, the HTBI primer set was used. In TCRdb, the multiplex PCR reads were re-called with MiXCR into one record per CDR3 protein. This sample has about 620,000 distinct CDR3 sequences, with under 20% found just once. The diagnoses drew upon clinical symptoms, serum thyroxine and TRAb, thyroid ultrasound and orbital computed tomography. Each 10 ml fresh peripheral blood draw supplied the PBMCs. V trimming: 4 bases; J trimming: 4 bases; junction bases outside the gene matches: 6. CDR3 length: 15 amino acids. Per germline, CDR1 SGHTA and CDR2 FQGNSA.

The TCR sequence derives from a woman aged 30 to 39 with Graves' hyperthyroidism. The sample consisted of blood. The V gene is TRBV7-2, the J gene TRBJ1-3, with 8 bases matching TRBD1. The CDR3, as DNA: TGTGCCAGCAGCTCCCAGACAGGGGCAGGAAACACCATATATTTT. Translated: CASSSQTGAGNTIYF.